These 14 T cell receptor beta chains were all obtained from the same sample, sequenced in a study of T cell responses to AZD1222 COVID-19 vaccine. Sequenced by immunoSEQ multiplex PCR; TCRdb stores in-frame clones only, minus some. The sample has under 140,000 clones, under 95% seen once. The sample consisted of peripheral blood, taken on day 0 of AZD1222 vaccination. Receptors were obtained from an adult in good health.

This sequence joins TRBV20-1 and TRBJ2-1, with no clear D. The CDR3 runs to 11 residues. In germline, CDR1 is DFQATT, CDR2 SNEGSKA (reference sequence). V was clipped by 2 bases and J by 9 bases, with 8 bases between them. The CDR3 DNA follows: TGCAGTGCTAGACAATTTGGTGAGCAGTTCTTC. It yields the protein CSARQFGEQFF.

V and J are TRBV5-1 and TRBJ2-7, with 8 bases lining up with TRBD2. The CDR3 extends over 15 amino acids. With 3 bases clipped from V and 2 bases from J, the junction kept 7 bases outside the gene matches. From germline, CDR1 is SGHRS and CDR2 YFSETQ. In nucleotides, the CDR3 is TGCGCCAGCAGCTGGGCGGGGGGCCCCACCTACGAGCAGTACTTC. This encodes CASSWAGGPTYEQYF.

This clone was observed a single time. The genes are TRBV11-2 and TRBJ2-2, with TRBD2 matching 10 bases. Germline V gene lookup returns CDR1 SGHAT and CDR2 FQNNGV. V trimming: 4 bases; J trimming: 4 bases; junction bases outside the gene matches: 12. This CDR3 has 18 residues. CDR3 sequence reads: CASSSLGVAGGPTGELFF. CDR3 bases: TGTGCCAGCAGCTCCCTTGGGGTAGCGGGGGGACCCACCGGGGAGCTGTTTTTT.

The chain uses TRBV18 and TRBJ2-2, with 7 bases fitting TRBD1. CDR3 length equals 16 residues. The germline V gene has CDR1 KGHSH and CDR2 LQKENI. J lost 5 bases, V lost 0 bases, and 6 bases had no gene match. The DNA of the CDR3 is TGTGCCAGCTCACCACCTGACAGGGTACGGACCGGGGAGCTGTTTTTT. Its translation: CASSPPDRVRTGELFF.

The chain combines TRBV27 with TRBJ2-3, with TRBD2 as a possible D gene (6 bases). The V gene's germline CDR1 is MNHEY and CDR2 SMNVEV (reference sequence). The CDR3 sequence is 15 residues long. Trimming removed 0 bases from V and 0 bases from J, with 7 bases in between. CDR3 coding DNA: TGTGCCAGCAGTTTATCGACTAGGAGCACAGATACGCAGTATTTT. Translation gives CASSLSTRSTDTQYF.

The chain carries TRBV19 and TRBJ1-2; D is possibly TRBD1 (6 bases). Germline values: CDR1 LNHDA, CDR2 SQIVND (reference sequence). The CDR3 sequence is 13 residues long. The germline V and J ends were trimmed by 3 bases and 2 bases, with 7 bases remaining between them. The CDR3 spells CASSIDRNYGYTF. The CDR3 DNA sequence: TGTGCCAGTAGTATCGACAGGAACTATGGCTACACCTTC.

This clone was seen a single time. The chain has TRBV6-6 and TRBJ1-4; D possibly corresponds to TRBD1 (5 bases). Germline V CDR1 and CDR2: MNHNY, SVGAGI (reference sequence). The CDR3 runs to 15 residues. V lost 6 bases, J lost 8 bases, and 19 bases lay in between. The CDR3 is CASRRDAWGPEKLFF. For the CDR3, the DNA is TGTGCCAGCAGGCGGGACGCCTGGGGTCCCGAAAAACTGTTTTTT.

V and J are TRBV6-6 and TRBJ1-2; D gene ambiguous. V was trimmed by 11 bases and J by 3 bases, leaving 25 bases between them. Germline CDR1 reads MNHNY; CDR2 reads SVGAGI (reference sequence). The CDR3 totals 16 residues. The CDR3 is CAARPDRLKVDYGYTF. CDR3 coding DNA: TGTGCCGCGAGGCCGGATCGGCTGAAGGTCGACTATGGCTACACCTTC.

V and J are TRBV7-9 and TRBJ2-2; 9 bases align to TRBD1. The CDR3 loop spans 16 amino acids. In germline, CDR1 is SEHNR, CDR2 FQNEAQ (reference sequence). The junction had 7 bases not matched to a gene; V was cut back by 4 bases and J by 4 bases. CDR3: CASSSGQGMGTGELFF. CDR3 nucleotide sequence: TGTGCCAGCAGCTCCGGACAGGGGATGGGCACCGGGGAGCTGTTTTTT. The entire variable domain, with the rest obtained from reference TRBV7-9 and TRBJ2-2, is as follows: DTGVSQNPRHKITKRGQNVTFRCDPISEHNRLYWYRQTLGQGPEFLTYFQNEAQLEKSRLLSDRFSAERPKGSFSTLEIQRTEQGDSAMYLCASSSGQGMGTGELFFGEGSRLTVL.

The V and J genes are TRBV12-5 and TRBJ1-2; D may be TRBD1 (6 bases). This CDR3 is 16 amino acids long. Trimming cost V 0 bases and J 0 bases, with 11 bases left between them. CDR1 and CDR2 from the germline V gene are LGHNT and FRNRAP. In nucleotides, the CDR3 is TGTGCTAGTGGTTTGGTTCCGACAGGACCTAACTATGGCTACACCTTC. Protein sequence: CASGLVPTGPNYGYTF.

The rearrangement links TRBV5-4 to TRBJ2-7, with 8 bases lining up with TRBD1. This CDR3 is built from 13 residues. Germline V gene sequence: CDR1 SGHNT, CDR2 YYREEE (reference sequence). V shed 1 base and J 5 bases; nucleotides not matched to a gene: 2. The DNA for the CDR3 is TGTGCCAGCAGCTTGCAGGGGGCAGACGAGCAGTACTTC. Residues: CASSLQGADEQYF. Looking up the rest from reference TRBV5-4 and TRBJ2-7 gives the full variable domain: ETGVTQSPTHLIKTRGQQVTLRCSSQSGHNTVSWYQQALGQGPQFIFQYYREEENGRGNFPPRFSGLQFPNYSSELNVNALELDDSALYLCASSLQGADEQYFGPGTRLTVT.

This clone was counted only a few times. The genes are TRBV4-1 and TRBJ2-7; no firm D call. Per the germline V gene, CDR1 is MGHRA and CDR2 is YSYEKL. The CDR3 runs 11 residues. V lost 4 bases and J lost 3, with 4 bases in between. The CDR3 loop is CASSPSYEQYF. The CDR3 bases are TGCGCCAGCAGCCCTAGCTACGAGCAGTACTTC.

The sample holds a few counts of this clone. This chain connects TRBV6-1 to TRBJ2-4; D is unclear. Germline CDR1 and CDR2: MNHNS and SASEGT. The CDR3 length is 16 residues. V gave up 0 bases and J gave up 4 bases, with 13 bases separating them. As DNA, the CDR3 is TGTGCCAGCAGTGAAGCCTCTGCGGTAGGAAAAAACATTCAGTACTTC. As protein: CASSEASAVGKNIQYF.

V gene TRBV6-5 combines with J gene TRBJ1-5; TRBD1 matches 7 bases. Germline loops: CDR1 MNHEY, CDR2 SVGAGI. V dropped 6 bases and J dropped 5; count of bases not matched to a gene: 10. The CDR3 is 15 residues long. As DNA, the CDR3 is TGTGCCAGCAGCCACGACAGGGTATCTTATCAGCCCCAGCATTTT. Its translation is CASSHDRVSYQPQHF.